The source of this T cell receptor beta chain is a study of human T cells and chemical hapten exposure. Findings and caveats of the study: No change in TCRs above 1 in 1000 frequency was produced by DPC sensitization.

This clonotype turned up a few times. The antigen remains undetermined. MiXCR, applied by TCRdb to the RACE reads, yields one record per CDR3 protein. This table has under 70,000 distinct CDR3 sequences, 10% to 12% appearing once. Time point described: pre-sensitization, week 0. As for treatment: therapeutic diphenylcyclopropenone sensitization with weekly scalp DPC. CDR3 length: 13 residues. Trimming left V 7 bases short and J 0 bases short, with 10 bases between. CDR1 MNHEY and CDR2 SVGAGI come from the germline V gene. The source material was whole blood, sampled in connection with sensitization to the hapten diphenylcyclopropenone (DPC). The chain uses TRBV6-5 and TRBJ2-7; D might be TRBD2 (6 bases). The source is a woman aged 40 to 50 with alopecia areata. Some clones in this sample may be carry-over from other donors' samples. CDR3 in DNA: TGTGCCAGCACGGGGGATCTCTCCTACGAGCAGTACTTC. The encoded protein is CASTGDLSYEQYF.